This T cell receptor (beta chain) derives from a study of CD8+ T cells in alopecia areata. Across the study: In an open-label trial, patients got 5 to 10 mg tofacitinib twice daily. Notes on the study in general: Especially in alopecia totalis/universalis, lesional scalp showed greater clonality than normal scalp did.

The treatment was: oral pan-JAK inhibitor, 5-10 mg twice daily. Comment on this clone: The antigen is unknown.

V was clipped by 4 bases and J by 5 bases, with 9 bases between them. The CDR3 runs 11 residues. Germline V gene lookup returns CDR1 SQVTM and CDR2 ANQGSEA. Extracted from the samples, RNA was reverse transcribed into cDNA to serve as the sequencing template. Clones were read by immunoSEQ multiplex PCR, and TCRdb kept only the in-frame ones, dropping some. In the table there are about 140,000 clones, approximately 80% of which are singletons. The source is a human donor with alopecia areata. This material consisted of CD8+ T cells sorted from blood, taken at week 4, from a patient treated with tofacitinib. The chain combines TRBV29-1 with TRBJ2-7, with D tentatively TRBD1 (5 bases). The CDR3 nucleotides read TGCAGCGTTGCAGGGAACGACGAGCAGTACTTC. This codes for CSVAGNDEQYF.